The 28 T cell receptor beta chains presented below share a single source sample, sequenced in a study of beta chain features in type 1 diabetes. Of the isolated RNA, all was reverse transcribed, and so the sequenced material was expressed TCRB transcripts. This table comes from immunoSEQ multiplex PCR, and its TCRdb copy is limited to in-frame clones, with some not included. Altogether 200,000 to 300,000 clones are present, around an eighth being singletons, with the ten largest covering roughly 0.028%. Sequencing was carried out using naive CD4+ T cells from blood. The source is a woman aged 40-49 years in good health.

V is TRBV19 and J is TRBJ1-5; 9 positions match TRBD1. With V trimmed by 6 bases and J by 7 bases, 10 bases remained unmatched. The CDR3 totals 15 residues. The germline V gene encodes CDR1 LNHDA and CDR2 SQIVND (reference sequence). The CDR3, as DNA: TGTGCCAGTAGGCCGGGACAGGGATTTCGGCAGCCCCAGCATTTT. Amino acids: CASRPGQGFRQPQHF.

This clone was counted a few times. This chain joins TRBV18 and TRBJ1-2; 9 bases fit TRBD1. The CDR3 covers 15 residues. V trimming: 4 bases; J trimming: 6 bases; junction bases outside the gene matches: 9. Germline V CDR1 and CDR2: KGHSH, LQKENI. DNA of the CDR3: TGTGCCAGCTCACACCAGGACAGGGGAGGAGATGGCTACACCTTC. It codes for CASSHQDRGGDGYTF. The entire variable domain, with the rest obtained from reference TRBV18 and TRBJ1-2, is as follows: NAGVMQNPRHLVRRRGQEARLRCSPMKGHSHVYWYRQLPEEGLKFMVYLQKENIIDESGMPKERFSAEFPKEGPSILRIQQVVRGDSAAYFCASSHQDRGGDGYTFGSGTRLTVV.

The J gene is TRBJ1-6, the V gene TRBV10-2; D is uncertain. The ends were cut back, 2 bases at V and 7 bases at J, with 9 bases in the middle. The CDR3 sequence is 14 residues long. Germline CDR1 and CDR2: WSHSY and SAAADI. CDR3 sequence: CASSEISRNSPLHF. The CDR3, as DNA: TGCGCCAGCAGTGAGATATCCAGAAATTCACCCCTCCACTTT.

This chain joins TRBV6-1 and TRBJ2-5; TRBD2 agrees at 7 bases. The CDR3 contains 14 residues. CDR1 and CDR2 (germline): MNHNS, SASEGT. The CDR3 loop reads CAARERGIQETQYF. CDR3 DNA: TGTGCAGCACGGGAGCGGGGAATCCAAGAGACCCAGTACTTC.

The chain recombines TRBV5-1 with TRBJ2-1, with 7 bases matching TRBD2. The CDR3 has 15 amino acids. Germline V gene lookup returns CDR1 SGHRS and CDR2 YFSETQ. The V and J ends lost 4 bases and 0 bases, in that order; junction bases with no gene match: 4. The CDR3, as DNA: TGCGCCAGCAGCGAGTCGGGGGGCTCCTACAATGAGCAGTTCTTC. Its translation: CASSESGGSYNEQFF. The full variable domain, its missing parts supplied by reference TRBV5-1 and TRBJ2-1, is KAGVTQTPRYLIKTRGQQVTLSCSPISGHRSVSWYQQTPGQGLQFLFEYFSETQRNKGNFPGRFSGRQFSNSRSEMNVSTLELGDSALYLCASSESGGSYNEQFFGPGTRLTVL.

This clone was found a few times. The CDR3 is CASSQGEDSTTEAFF. Here the CDR3 DNA reads TGCGCCAGCAGCCAAGGTGAGGACAGTACCACTGAAGCTTTCTTT. The chain has TRBV4-1 and TRBJ1-1; a weak D match, TRBD1 (6 bases). The CDR3 consists of 15 residues. V shed 1 base and J shed 4 bases, with 13 bases lying between them. Germline V gene data show CDR1 as MGHRA and CDR2 as YSYEKL.

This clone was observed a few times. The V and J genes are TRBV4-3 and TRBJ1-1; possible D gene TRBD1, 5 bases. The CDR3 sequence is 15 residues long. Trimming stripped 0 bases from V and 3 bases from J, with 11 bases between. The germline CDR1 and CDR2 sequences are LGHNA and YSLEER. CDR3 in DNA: TGCGCCAGCAGCCAAGATCGGGGGGGAGACACTGAAGCTTTCTTT. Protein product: CASSQDRGGDTEAFF.

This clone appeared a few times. CDR3 coding DNA: TGTGCCAGTAGTATTGCTTCAGGGGGCTACGAGCAGTACTTC. Protein: CASSIASGGYEQYF. This chain joins TRBV19 and TRBJ2-7; 7 bases map to TRBD1. The CDR3 is made up of 14 amino acids. CDR1 and CDR2 (germline): LNHDA, SQIVND (reference sequence). V lost 3 bases, J lost 3 bases, and 5 bases stayed unmatched.

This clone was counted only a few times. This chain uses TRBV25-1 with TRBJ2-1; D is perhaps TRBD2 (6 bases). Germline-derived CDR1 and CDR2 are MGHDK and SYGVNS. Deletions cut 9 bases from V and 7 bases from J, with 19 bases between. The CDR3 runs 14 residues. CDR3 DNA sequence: TGTGCCAGTATACCGACTCTCGGGGGTAATGAGCAGTTCTTC. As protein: CASIPTLGGNEQFF.

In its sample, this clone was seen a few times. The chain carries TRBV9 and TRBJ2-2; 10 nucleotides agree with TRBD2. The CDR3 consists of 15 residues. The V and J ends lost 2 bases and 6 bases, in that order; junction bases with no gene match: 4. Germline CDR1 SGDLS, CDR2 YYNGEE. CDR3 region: CASSVGTSGAGELFF. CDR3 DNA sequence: TGTGCCAGCAGCGTGGGAACTAGCGGGGCCGGGGAGCTGTTTTTT.

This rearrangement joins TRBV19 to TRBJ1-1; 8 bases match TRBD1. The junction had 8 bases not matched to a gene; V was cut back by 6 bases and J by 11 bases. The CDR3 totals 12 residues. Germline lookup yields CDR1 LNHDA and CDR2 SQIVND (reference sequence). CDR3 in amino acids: CASRRQGARAFF. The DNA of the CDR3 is TGTGCCAGTAGAAGGCAGGGGGCCCGGGCTTTCTTT. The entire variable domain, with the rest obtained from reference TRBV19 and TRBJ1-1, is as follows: DGGITQSPKYLFRKEGQNVTLSCEQNLNHDAMYWYRQDPGQGLRLIYYSQIVNDFQKGDIAEGYSVSREKKESFPLTVTSAQKNPTAFYLCASRRQGARAFFGQGTRLTVV.

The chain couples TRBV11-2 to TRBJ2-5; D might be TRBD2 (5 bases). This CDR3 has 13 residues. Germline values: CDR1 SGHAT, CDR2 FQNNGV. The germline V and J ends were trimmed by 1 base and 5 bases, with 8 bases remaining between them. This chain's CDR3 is CASSLGEKETQYF. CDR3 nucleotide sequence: TGTGCCAGCAGCTTAGGGGAGAAGGAGACCCAGTACTTC.

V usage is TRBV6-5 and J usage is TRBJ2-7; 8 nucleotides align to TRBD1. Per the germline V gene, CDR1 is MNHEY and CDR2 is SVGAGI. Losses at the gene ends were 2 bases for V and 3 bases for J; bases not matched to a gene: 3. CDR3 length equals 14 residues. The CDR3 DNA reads TGTGCCAGCAGTTACCAGGACAGGGTCTACGAGCAGTACTTC. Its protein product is CASSYQDRVYEQYF.

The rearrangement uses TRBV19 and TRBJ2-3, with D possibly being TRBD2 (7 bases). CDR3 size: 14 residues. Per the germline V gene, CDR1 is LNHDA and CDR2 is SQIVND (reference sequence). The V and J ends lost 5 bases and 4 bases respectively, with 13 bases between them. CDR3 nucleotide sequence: TGTGCCAGTAGTGGGGGGGCCGTCCCAGATACGCAGTATTTT. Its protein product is CASSGGAVPDTQYF.

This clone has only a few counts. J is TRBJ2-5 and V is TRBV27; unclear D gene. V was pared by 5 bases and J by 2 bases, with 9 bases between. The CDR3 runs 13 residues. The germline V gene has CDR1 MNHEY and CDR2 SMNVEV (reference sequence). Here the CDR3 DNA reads TGTGCCAGCAGTCCCCGACAACAAGAGACCCAGTACTTC. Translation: CASSPRQQETQYF.

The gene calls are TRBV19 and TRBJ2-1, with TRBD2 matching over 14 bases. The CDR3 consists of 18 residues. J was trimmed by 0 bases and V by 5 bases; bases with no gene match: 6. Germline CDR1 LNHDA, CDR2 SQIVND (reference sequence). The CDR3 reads CASSSTSGGVSSYNEQFF. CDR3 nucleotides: TGTGCCAGTAGTTCGACTAGCGGGGGGGTTAGCTCCTACAATGAGCAGTTCTTC.

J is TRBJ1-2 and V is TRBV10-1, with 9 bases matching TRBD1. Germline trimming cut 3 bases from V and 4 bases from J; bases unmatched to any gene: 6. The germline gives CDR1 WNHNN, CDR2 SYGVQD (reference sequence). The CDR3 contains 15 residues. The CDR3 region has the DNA TGCGCCAGCAGTGAATCGACAGGGGGAGGCTATGGCTACACCTTC. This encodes CASSESTGGGYGYTF.

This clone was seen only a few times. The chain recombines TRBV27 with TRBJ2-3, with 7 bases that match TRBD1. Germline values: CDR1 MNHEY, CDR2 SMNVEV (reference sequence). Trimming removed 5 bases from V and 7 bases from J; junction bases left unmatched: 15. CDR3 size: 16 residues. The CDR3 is CASSPRGSGGRHTQYF. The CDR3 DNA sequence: TGTGCCAGCAGTCCCAGGGGGTCTGGGGGCAGGCATACGCAGTATTTT.

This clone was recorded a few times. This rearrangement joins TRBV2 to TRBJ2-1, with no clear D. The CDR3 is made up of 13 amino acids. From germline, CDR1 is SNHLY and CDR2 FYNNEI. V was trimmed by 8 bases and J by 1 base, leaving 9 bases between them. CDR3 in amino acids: CASGVVSYNEQFF. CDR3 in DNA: TGTGCCAGCGGAGTAGTATCCTACAATGAGCAGTTCTTC.

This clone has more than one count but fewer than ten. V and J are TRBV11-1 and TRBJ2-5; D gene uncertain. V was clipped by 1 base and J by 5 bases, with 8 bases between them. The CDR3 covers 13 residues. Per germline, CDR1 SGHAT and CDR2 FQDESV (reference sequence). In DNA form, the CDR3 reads TGTGCCAGCAGCTTAGGCCCGGGTGAGACCCAGTACTTC. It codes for CASSLGPGETQYF.

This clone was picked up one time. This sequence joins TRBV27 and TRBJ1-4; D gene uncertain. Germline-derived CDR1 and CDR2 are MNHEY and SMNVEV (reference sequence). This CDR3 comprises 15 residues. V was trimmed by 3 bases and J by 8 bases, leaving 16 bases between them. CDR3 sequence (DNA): TGTGCCAGCAGTTTTTATATTCAGGTCCGCGAAAAACTGTTTTTT. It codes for CASSFYIQVREKLFF.

CDR3 sequence (DNA): TGCGCCAGCAGCTTCCTAGCGGGCTCAAGCTCCTACAATGAGCAGTTCTTC. Translation gives CASSFLAGSSSYNEQFF. The chain uses TRBV5-1 and TRBJ2-1; 8 bases align to TRBD2. Losses at the gene ends were 2 bases for V and 0 bases for J; bases not matched to a gene: 7. The CDR3 runs to 17 residues. Germline CDR1 SGHRS, CDR2 YFSETQ. Combining the CDR3 with reference TRBV5-1 and TRBJ2-1 gives the whole variable domain KAGVTQTPRYLIKTRGQQVTLSCSPISGHRSVSWYQQTPGQGLQFLFEYFSETQRNKGNFPGRFSGRQFSNSRSEMNVSTLELGDSALYLCASSFLAGSSSYNEQFFGPGTRLTVL.

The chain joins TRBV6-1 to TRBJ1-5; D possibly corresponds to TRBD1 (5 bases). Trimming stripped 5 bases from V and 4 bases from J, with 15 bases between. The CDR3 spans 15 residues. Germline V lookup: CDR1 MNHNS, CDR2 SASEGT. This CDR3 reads CASSLPGRGNQPQHF. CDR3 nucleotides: TGTGCCAGCAGTCTTCCAGGTCGGGGGAATCAGCCCCAGCATTTT.

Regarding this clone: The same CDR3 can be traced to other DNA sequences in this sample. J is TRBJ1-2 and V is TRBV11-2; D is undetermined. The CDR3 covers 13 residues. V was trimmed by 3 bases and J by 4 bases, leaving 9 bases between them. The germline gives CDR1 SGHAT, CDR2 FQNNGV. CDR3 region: CASSLAGVYGYTF. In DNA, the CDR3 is TGTGCCAGCAGCTTGGCCGGGGTCTATGGCTACACCTTC.

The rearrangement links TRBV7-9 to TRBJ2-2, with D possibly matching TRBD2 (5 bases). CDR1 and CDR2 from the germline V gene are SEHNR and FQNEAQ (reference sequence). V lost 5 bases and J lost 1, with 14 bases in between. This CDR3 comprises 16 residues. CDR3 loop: CASSPKPGKNTGELFF. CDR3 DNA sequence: TGTGCCAGCAGCCCTAAACCGGGAAAGAACACCGGGGAGCTGTTTTTT. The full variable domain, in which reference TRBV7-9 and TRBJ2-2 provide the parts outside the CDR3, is DTGVSQNPRHKITKRGQNVTFRCDPISEHNRLYWYRQTLGQGPEFLTYFQNEAQLEKSRLLSDRFSAERPKGSFSTLEIQRTEQGDSAMYLCASSPKPGKNTGELFFGEGSRLTVL.

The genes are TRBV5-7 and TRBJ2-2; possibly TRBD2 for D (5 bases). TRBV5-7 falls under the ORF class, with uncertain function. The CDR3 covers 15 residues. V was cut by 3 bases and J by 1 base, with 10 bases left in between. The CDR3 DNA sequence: TGTGCCAGCAGCTCCCCCCGGGGGAACACCGGGGAGCTGTTTTTT. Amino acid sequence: CASSSPRGNTGELFF.

The CDR3 spells CASSMWAGTGRQPQHF. The CDR3 nucleotides are TGTGCCAGTAGTATGTGGGCCGGGACAGGGAGGCAGCCCCAGCATTTT. The J gene is TRBJ1-5, the V gene TRBV19, with 9 bases that match TRBD1. V dropped 3 bases and J dropped 7; count of bases not matched to a gene: 10. The CDR3 has 16 residues. Looked up from germline, CDR1 is LNHDA and CDR2 is SQIVND (reference sequence).

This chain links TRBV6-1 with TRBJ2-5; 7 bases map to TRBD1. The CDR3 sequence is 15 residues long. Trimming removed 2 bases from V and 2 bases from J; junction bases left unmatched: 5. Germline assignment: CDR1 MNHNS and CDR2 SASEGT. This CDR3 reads CASSEFGQVQETQYF. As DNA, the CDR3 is TGTGCCAGCAGTGAATTCGGACAGGTACAAGAGACCCAGTACTTC.